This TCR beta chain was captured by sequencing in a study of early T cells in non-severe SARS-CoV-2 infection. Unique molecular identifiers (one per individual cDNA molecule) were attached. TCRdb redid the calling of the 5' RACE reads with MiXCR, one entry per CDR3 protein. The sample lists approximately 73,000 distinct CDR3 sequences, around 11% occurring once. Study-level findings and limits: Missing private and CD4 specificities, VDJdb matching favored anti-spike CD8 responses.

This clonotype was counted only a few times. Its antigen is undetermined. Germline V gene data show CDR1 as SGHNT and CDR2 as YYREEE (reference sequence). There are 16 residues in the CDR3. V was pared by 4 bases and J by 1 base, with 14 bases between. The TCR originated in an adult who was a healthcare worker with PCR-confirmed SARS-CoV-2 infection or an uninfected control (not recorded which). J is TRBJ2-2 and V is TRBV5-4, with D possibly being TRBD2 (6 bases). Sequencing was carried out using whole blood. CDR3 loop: CASSPLGRGNTGELFF. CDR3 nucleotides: TGTGCCAGCAGCCCCCTTGGGCGGGGGAACACCGGGGAGCTGTTTTTT.